The T cell receptor beta chain under discussion was sequenced for a study of blood T cell repertoires in COVID-19. Turning to the study itself: Sample material is recorded as cDNA or gDNA derived from T cells, B-cell-depleted T cells, or PBMCs.

The CDR3 covers 17 residues. From germline, CDR1 is SEHNR and CDR2 FQNEAQ (reference sequence). V shed 4 bases, J shed 5 bases, and the junction held 10 bases outside the gene matches. Those who participated ranged in age from roughly 18 to 90 years and resided in 20 to 30 US areas. The sample holds one count of this clone. Profiling relied on immunoSEQ multiplex PCR, and the TCRdb table lists in-frame clones only, not all of them. The sample has around 270,000 clones, approximately 89% seen once. The chain has TRBV7-9 and TRBJ1-4; 10 bases are a match to TRBD1. The sequence came from a woman aged 40 to 50 who had been exposed to COVID-19. Sequencing was carried out using PBMCs or T cells enriched from blood (not recorded which). The CDR3 DNA follows: TGTGCCAGCAGCTCCTCAAGCACGGGACAGGGGAATGAAAAACTGTTTTTT. This sequence encodes CASSSSSTGQGNEKLFF. Based on the CDR3 plus reference TRBV7-9 and TRBJ1-4, the full variable domain is DTGVSQNPRHKITKRGQNVTFRCDPISEHNRLYWYRQTLGQGPEFLTYFQNEAQLEKSRLLSDRFSAERPKGSFSTLEIQRTEQGDSAMYLCASSSSSTGQGNEKLFFGSGTQLSVL.